The clone carrying this TCR beta chain has just one count. These data belong to a study of control samples from healthy donors and cancer patients. Germline lookup yields CDR1 MNHEY and CDR2 SVGAGI. V shed 6 bases and J shed 0 bases, with 9 bases lying between them. The length of the CDR3 is 13 residues. TCRdb keeps only in-frame clones here, not all; method: immunoSEQ multiplex PCR. The sample includes under 150,000 clones, about 92% of them seen just once. The chain joins TRBV6-5 to TRBJ2-7, with D hard to call. This sequence was found in a man aged 45-65 years with head and neck cancer. The sequenced sample consisted of PBMCs. The CDR3 sequence is CASRTTGSYEQYF. The CDR3 bases are TGTGCCAGCAGGACGACTGGCTCCTACGAGCAGTACTTC.